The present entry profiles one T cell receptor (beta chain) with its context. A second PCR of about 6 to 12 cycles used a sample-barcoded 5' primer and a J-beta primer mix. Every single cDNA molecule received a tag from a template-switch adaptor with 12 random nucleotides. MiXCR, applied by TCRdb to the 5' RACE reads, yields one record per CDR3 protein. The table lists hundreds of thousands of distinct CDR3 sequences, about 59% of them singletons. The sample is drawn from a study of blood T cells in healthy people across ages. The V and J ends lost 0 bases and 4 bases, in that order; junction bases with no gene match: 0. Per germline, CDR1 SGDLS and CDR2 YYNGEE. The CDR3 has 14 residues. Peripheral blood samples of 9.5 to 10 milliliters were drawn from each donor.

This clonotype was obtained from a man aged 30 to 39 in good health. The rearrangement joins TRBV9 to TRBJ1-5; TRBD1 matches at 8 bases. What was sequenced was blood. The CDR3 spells CASSVGDRNQPQHF. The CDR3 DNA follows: TGTGCCAGCAGCGTAGGGGACAGGAATCAGCCCCAGCATTTT.